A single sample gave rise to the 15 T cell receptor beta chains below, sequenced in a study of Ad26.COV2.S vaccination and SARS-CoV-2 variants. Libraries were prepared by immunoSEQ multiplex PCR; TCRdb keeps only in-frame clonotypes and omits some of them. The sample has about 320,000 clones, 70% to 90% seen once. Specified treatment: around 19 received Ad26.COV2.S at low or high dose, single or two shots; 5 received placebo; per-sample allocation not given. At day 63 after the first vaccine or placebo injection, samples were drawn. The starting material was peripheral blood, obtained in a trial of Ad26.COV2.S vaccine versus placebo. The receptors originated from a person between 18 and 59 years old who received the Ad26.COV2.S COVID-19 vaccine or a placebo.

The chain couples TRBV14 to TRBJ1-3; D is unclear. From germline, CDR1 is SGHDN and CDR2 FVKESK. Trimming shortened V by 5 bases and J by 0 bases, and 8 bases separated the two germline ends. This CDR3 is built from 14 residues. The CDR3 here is CASSSRGSGNTIYF. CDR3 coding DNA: TGTGCCAGCAGCTCACGTGGCTCTGGAAACACCATATATTTT.

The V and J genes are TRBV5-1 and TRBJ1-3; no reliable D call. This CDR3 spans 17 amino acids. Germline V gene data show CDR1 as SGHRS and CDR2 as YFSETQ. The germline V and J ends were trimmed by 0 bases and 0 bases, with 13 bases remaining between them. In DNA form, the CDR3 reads TGCGCCAGCAGCTTGGGGGAGTCCCGGACCTCTGGAAACACCATATATTTT. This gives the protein CASSLGESRTSGNTIYF.

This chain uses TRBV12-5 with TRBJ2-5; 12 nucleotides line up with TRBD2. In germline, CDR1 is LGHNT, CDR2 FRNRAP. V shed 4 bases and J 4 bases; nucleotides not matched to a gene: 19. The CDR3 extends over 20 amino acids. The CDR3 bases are TGTGCTAGTGGTTCAACCCAAACAAACTTACTAGCGGGGGGCCGAGAGACCCAGTACTTC. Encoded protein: CASGSTQTNLLAGGRETQYF.

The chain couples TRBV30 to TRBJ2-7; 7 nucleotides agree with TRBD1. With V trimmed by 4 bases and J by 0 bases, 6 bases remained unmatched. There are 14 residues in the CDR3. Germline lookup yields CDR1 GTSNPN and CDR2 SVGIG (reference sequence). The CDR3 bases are TGTGCCTGGACACGACAGGGTCTCTCCTACGAGCAGTACTTC. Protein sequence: CAWTRQGLSYEQYF.

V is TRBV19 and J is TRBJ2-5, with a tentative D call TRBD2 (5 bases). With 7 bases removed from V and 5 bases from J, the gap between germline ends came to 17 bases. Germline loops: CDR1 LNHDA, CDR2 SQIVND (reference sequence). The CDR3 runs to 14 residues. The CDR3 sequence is CASTQMGGGETQYF. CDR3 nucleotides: TGTGCCAGTACCCAAATGGGTGGCGGGGAGACCCAGTACTTC. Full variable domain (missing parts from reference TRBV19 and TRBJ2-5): DGGITQSPKYLFRKEGQNVTLSCEQNLNHDAMYWYRQDPGQGLRLIYYSQIVNDFQKGDIAEGYSVSREKKESFPLTVTSAQKNPTAFYLCASTQMGGGETQYFGPGTRLLVL.

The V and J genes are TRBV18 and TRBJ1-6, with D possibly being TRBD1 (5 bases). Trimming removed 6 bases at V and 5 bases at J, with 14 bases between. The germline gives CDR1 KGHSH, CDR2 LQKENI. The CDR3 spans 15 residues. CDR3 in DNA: TGTGCCAGCTCCGGTGGGGCGGGTAATAATTCACCCCTCCACTTT. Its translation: CASSGGAGNNSPLHF.

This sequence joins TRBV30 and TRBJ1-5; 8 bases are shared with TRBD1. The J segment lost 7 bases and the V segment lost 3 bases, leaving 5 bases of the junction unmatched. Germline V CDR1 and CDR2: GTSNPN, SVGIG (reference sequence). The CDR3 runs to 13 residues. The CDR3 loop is CAWSGQGKQPQHF. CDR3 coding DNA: TGTGCCTGGAGCGGACAGGGTAAACAGCCCCAGCATTTT.

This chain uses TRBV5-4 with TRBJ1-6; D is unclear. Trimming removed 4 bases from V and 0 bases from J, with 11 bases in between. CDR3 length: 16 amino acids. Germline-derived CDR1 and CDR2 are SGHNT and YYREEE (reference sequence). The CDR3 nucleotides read TGTGCCAGCAGCCGGACGGCGAACTCCTATAATTCACCCCTCCACTTT. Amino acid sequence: CASSRTANSYNSPLHF.

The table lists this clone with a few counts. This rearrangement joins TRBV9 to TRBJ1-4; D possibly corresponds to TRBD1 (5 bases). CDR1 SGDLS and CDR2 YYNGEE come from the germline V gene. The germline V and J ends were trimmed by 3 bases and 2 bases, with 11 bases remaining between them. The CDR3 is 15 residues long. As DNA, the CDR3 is TGTGCCAGCAGCGCCCAGGGAGCCACTAATGAAAAACTGTTTTTT. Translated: CASSAQGATNEKLFF. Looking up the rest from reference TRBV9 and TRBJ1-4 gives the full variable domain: DSGVTQTPKHLITATGQRVTLRCSPRSGDLSVYWYQQSLDQGLQFLIQYYNGEERAKGNILERFSAQQFPDLHSELNLSSLELGDSALYFCASSAQGATNEKLFFGSGTQLSVL.

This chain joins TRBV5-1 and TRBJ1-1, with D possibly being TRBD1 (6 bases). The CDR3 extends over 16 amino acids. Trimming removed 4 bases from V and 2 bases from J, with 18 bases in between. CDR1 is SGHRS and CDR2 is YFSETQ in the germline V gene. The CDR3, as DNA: TGCGCCAGCAGCCCCAACACCGGGACATTCAACACTGAAGCTTTCTTT. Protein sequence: CASSPNTGTFNTEAFF.

Written as DNA, the CDR3 is TGTGCCAGCAGCCAGGTTGGGGCCAACGTCCTGACTTTC. This encodes CASSQVGANVLTF. The chain links TRBV13 to TRBJ2-6; unclear D gene. CDR1 is PRHDT and CDR2 is FYEKMQ in the germline V gene (reference sequence). There are 13 residues in the CDR3. Trimming took 5 bases from V and 3 from J, leaving 5 bases between them.

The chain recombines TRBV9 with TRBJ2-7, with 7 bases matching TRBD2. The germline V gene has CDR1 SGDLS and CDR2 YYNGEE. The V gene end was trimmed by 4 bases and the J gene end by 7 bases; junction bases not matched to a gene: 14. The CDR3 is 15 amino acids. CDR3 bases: TGTGCCAGCAGCACGAGCGGGGAGCCGGGGGGTGAGCAGTACTTC. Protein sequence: CASSTSGEPGGEQYF.

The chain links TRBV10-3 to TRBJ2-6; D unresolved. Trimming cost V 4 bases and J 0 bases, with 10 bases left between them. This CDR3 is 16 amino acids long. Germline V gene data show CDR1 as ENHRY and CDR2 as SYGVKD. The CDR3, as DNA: TGTGCCATCAGTGGCAGAGTGAACTCTGGGGCCAACGTCCTGACTTTC. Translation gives CAISGRVNSGANVLTF.

The CDR3 DNA sequence: TGCGCCAGCAGCTTGGGGGGGGCGCAAAAGTGGGAGACCCAGTACTTC. It specifies CASSLGGAQKWETQYF. The chain combines TRBV5-1 with TRBJ2-5; D is possibly TRBD1 or TRBD2 (6 bases each). CDR1 SGHRS and CDR2 YFSETQ come from the germline V gene. The CDR3 is 16 residues long. Trimming pared 0 bases from V and 5 bases from J, leaving 17 bases between.

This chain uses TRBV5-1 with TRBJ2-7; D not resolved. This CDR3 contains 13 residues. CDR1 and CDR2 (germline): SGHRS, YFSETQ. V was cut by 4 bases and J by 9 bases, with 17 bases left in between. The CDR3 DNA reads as TGCGCCAGCAGCCCCCGTTCTGCTACGAGGCAGTACTTC. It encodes CASSPRSATRQYF.